Each of the 7 T cell receptor beta chains below was sequenced from the same sample in a study of post-analysis software for immune sequencing data. Findings and caveats of the study: Five or six TRBV segments, TRBV5-6, TRBV5-1 and TRBV20-1 among them, were found more frequent in patients than controls.

Libraries were made from TCR beta cDNA, and they carried unique molecular identifiers. MiXCR, applied by TCRdb to the PCR reads, yields one record per CDR3 protein. The sample lists about 770,000 distinct CDR3 sequences, 46% seen once, with roughly 4.5% in the top ten. Their antigen targets remain unknown. Sequenced sample: blood. The source is a girl aged 10 to 17 with multiple sclerosis.

This sequence joins TRBV29-1 and TRBJ2-2, with 10 bases lining up with TRBD1. There are 12 residues in the CDR3. Trimming at V came to 7 bases and at J to 4 bases, leaving 0 bases not matched to a gene. Germline V gene lookup returns CDR1 SQVTM and CDR2 ANQGSEA. CDR3: CSGTGGTGELFF. CDR3 nucleotide sequence: TGCAGCGGGACAGGGGGCACCGGGGAGCTGTTTTTT.

The sample holds a few counts of this clonotype. This sequence joins TRBV7-2 and TRBJ2-5; D gene uncertain. The J call is doubtful: the DNA matches TRBJ2-7 better. Germline V gives CDR1 SGHTA, CDR2 FQGNSA. This CDR3 has 14 amino acids. CDR3 amino acids: CASSLNGGPLEQYF. The CDR3 bases are TGTGCCAGCAGCTTAAACGGTGGGCCGCTCGAGCAGTACTTC.

As concerns this clonotype: Relative to the germline gene, one junction end is altered; a read error may explain this. This chain links TRBV11-2 with TRBJ2-3; 11 nucleotides line up with TRBD2. The germline CDR1 and CDR2 sequences are SGHAT and FQNNGV. This CDR3 comprises 17 residues. CDR3 sequence reads: CASSKRLAGMGTDAQYF. In DNA, the CDR3 is TGTGCCAGCAGCAAAAGACTAGCGGGAATGGGCACAGATGCGCAGTATTTT.

On this clonotype: At one of its ends the junction is not consistent with the germline gene, which may arise from a read error. The rearrangement links TRBV7-7 to TRBJ2-1, with 12 bases fitting TRBD2. Germline V gene data show CDR1 as SSHAT and CDR2 as FNYEAQ (reference sequence). The CDR3 is 18 amino acids. This CDR3 is CASSSGTSGQSSYNEQFF. DNA for the CDR3: TGTGCTAGCAGCTCCGGGACTAGCGGGCAGAGCTCCTACAATGAGCAGTTCTTC.

The chain recombines TRBV29-1 with TRBJ2-7; TRBD1 aligns across 9 bases. The CDR3 contains 15 residues. V shed 1 base, J shed 3 bases, and the junction held 7 bases outside the gene matches. Per germline, CDR1 SQVTM and CDR2 ANQGSEA. The CDR3 protein is CSVEGLPGQGYEQYF. The CDR3 region has the DNA TGCAGCGTTGAAGGGTTGCCGGGACAGGGCTACGAGCAGTACTTC.

This chain links TRBV29-1 with TRBJ2-3, with 7 nucleotides matching TRBD2. J gave up 0 bases and V 4 bases, and 4 bases lay outside the gene matches. Germline lookup yields CDR1 SQVTM and CDR2 ANQGSEA. The CDR3 has 14 amino acids. The CDR3 region has the DNA TGCAGCGTTGTACGAGCGGGAAGCACAGATACGCAGTATTTT. Translation: CSVVRAGSTDTQYF.

A single count supports this clonotype. This chain uses TRBV11-2 with TRBJ1-1, with unresolved D. Germline V CDR1 and CDR2: SGHAT, FQNNGV. V was trimmed by 5 bases and J by 3 bases, leaving 16 bases between them. The CDR3 loop spans 15 amino acids. CDR3 sequence (DNA): TGTGCCAGCAGCCCGCTCTGGGGATGGGACACTGAAGCTTTCTTT. It specifies CASSPLWGWDTEAFF.